The 25 T cell receptor beta chains below all came from one sample that was sequenced in a study of cytomegalovirus exposure and HLA in healthy donors. Both 60 Vbeta primers and 13 Jbeta primers went into the PCR. Assay: immunoSEQ multiplex PCR; the TCRdb copy retains only in-frame clones and omits some. The repertoire consists of almost 200,000 clones, with roughly 83% occurring once and the leading ten covering around 0.4%. Sequenced material: PBMCs. The receptor source for this set is a male donor in good health and CMV-seropositive.

V usage is TRBV6-1 and J usage is TRBJ2-3; a possible D gene is TRBD2 (6 bases). CDR1 MNHNS and CDR2 SASEGT come from the germline V gene. The CDR3 length is 15 residues. Trimming removed 2 bases from V and 3 bases from J, with 12 bases in between. The CDR3 nucleotides are TGTGCCAGCAGTGAATTGGAGGGTATAACAGATACGCAGTATTTT. It encodes CASSELEGITDTQYF.

This chain joins TRBV28 and TRBJ2-4; D is undetermined. This CDR3 has 12 residues. The V and J ends lost 6 bases and 5 bases respectively, with 8 bases between them. The germline gives CDR1 MDHEN, CDR2 SYDVKM. The CDR3 DNA reads as TGTGCCAGCAGCCGCCCGGAAAACATTCAGTACTTC. Its protein is CASSRPENIQYF.

This clone appeared a single time. The germline gene is not matched at one end of the junction; a read error may be the cause. The sample contains more than one DNA sequence encoding this CDR3. The chain links TRBV25-1 to TRBJ1-6; D might be TRBD1 (5 bases). The CDR3 spans 16 residues. Germline values: CDR1 MGHDK, CDR2 SYGVNS. As DNA, the CDR3 is TGTGCCAGCAGTTTAGACAGATTCGATTTCAATTCCCCCCTCCACTTT. Its translation is CASSLDRFDFNSPLHF.

This clone was picked up a small number of times. The chain is built from TRBV19 and TRBJ1-3; D is unclear. V was cut by 6 bases and J by 3 bases, with 18 bases left in between. The CDR3 covers 16 residues. Germline V lookup: CDR1 LNHDA, CDR2 SQIVND (reference sequence). The DNA of the CDR3 is TGTGCCAGTAGCCCCCCAACTACCGCACATGGAAACACCATATATTTT. As protein: CASSPPTTAHGNTIYF.

This sequence joins TRBV7-2 and TRBJ2-5; 16 positions agree with TRBD2. The J segment lost 4 bases and the V segment lost 5 bases, leaving 4 bases of the junction unmatched. The CDR3 has 16 amino acids. Per the germline V gene, CDR1 is SGHTA and CDR2 is FQGNSA. CDR3 sequence (DNA): TGTGCCAGCAGCCGGGGACTAGCGGGAGGGGGAGAGACCCAGTACTTC. Amino acids: CASSRGLAGGGETQYF.

This chain uses TRBV7-6 with TRBJ1-3, with a weak D call TRBD1 (6 bases). Germline V gene sequence: CDR1 SGHVS, CDR2 FNYEAQ. The CDR3 sequence is 13 residues long. V lost 10 bases to trimming and J lost 4 bases, with 14 bases between them. The chain's CDR3 is CATTGWDGNTIYF. DNA for the CDR3: TGTGCCACCACAGGGTGGGACGGAAACACCATATATTTT.

The chain is built from TRBV19 and TRBJ2-1; 14 bases agree with TRBD2. Germline CDR1 reads LNHDA; CDR2 reads SQIVND (reference sequence). This CDR3 region has 16 residues. V gave up 7 bases and J gave up 7 bases; unmatched junction bases: 9. CDR3: CASTATGTSGSNEQFF. The CDR3 nucleotides are TGTGCCAGTACCGCGACAGGGACTAGCGGGAGTAATGAGCAGTTCTTC. The entire variable domain, with the rest obtained from reference TRBV19 and TRBJ2-1, is as follows: DGGITQSPKYLFRKEGQNVTLSCEQNLNHDAMYWYRQDPGQGLRLIYYSQIVNDFQKGDIAEGYSVSREKKESFPLTVTSAQKNPTAFYLCASTATGTSGSNEQFFGPGTRLTVL.

A note on this clone: The junction does not match germline at one end; this may be a read error. This chain links TRBV13 with TRBJ1-6; maybe TRBD1 (5 bases). The CDR3 length is 17 residues. Per germline, CDR1 PRHDT and CDR2 FYEKMQ (reference sequence). In nucleotides, the CDR3 is TGTGCCAGCAGCCCGCGCCGGCGGGGCTCCCATAATTCACCCCTCCACTTT. Amino acid sequence: CASSPRRRGSHNSPLHF.

This clone has more than one count but fewer than ten. The rearrangement uses TRBV4-1 and TRBJ1-2; the match to TRBD1 covers 8 bases. The trim removed 4 bases at V and 7 bases at J, leaving 5 bases unmatched. CDR1 is MGHRA and CDR2 is YSYEKL in the germline V gene. The CDR3 consists of 13 residues. Here the CDR3 DNA reads TGCGCCAGCAGCCTTCCAGGGGGCCGTGGCTACACCTTC. The encoded protein is CASSLPGGRGYTF.

Comment on this clone: The same CDR3 arises from other DNA sequences in this sample as well. This sequence joins TRBV18 and TRBJ1-4; no clear D gene. This CDR3 has 14 residues. The V gene lost 2 bases and the J gene lost 8 bases, with 12 bases spanning the gap. The germline gives CDR1 KGHSH, CDR2 LQKENI. CDR3 sequence: CASSPGTGREKLFF. In DNA form, the CDR3 reads TGTGCCAGCTCACCAGGCACGGGTAGGGAAAAACTGTTTTTT. Full variable domain (outside the CDR3, taken from reference TRBV18 and TRBJ1-4): NAGVMQNPRHLVRRRGQEARLRCSPMKGHSHVYWYRQLPEEGLKFMVYLQKENIIDESGMPKERFSAEFPKEGPSILRIQQVVRGDSAAYFCASSPGTGREKLFFGSGTQLSVL.

This chain links TRBV18 with TRBJ2-7; no reliable D call. The CDR3 spans 14 residues. Germline assignment: CDR1 KGHSH and CDR2 LQKENI. V lost 0 bases and J lost 2, with 8 bases in between. Here the CDR3 reads CASSPPARPYEQYF. CDR3 sequence (DNA): TGTGCCAGCTCACCACCCGCGCGCCCCTACGAGCAGTACTTC.

This clone occurred a few times. The V and J genes are TRBV28 and TRBJ2-5; 11 bases are shared with TRBD1. With the DNA end fitting TRBJ2-7 better, the J assignment may be wrong. CDR3 length equals 15 residues. Germline V gene sequence: CDR1 MDHEN, CDR2 SYDVKM. The CDR3 loop is CASSVPGQGGYEQYF. As DNA, the CDR3 is TGTGCCAGCAGTGTACCGGGACAGGGGGGCTACGAGCAGTACTTC.

The V and J genes are TRBV6-9 and TRBJ2-3, with D perhaps TRBD2 (5 bases). The V gene's germline CDR1 is MNHGY and CDR2 SVAAGI. The V end lost 7 bases, the J end lost 2 bases, and 16 bases lay between the germline ends. CDR3 length: 15 amino acids. The CDR3 sequence: CASTLRGAHTDTQYF. Here the CDR3 DNA reads TGTGCCAGCACCCTACGGGGTGCACACACAGATACGCAGTATTTT.

The chain links TRBV2 to TRBJ2-2, with D possibly TRBD1 on 6 matching bases. Germline lookup yields CDR1 SNHLY and CDR2 FYNNEI. CDR3 length: 14 amino acids. Trimming stripped 3 bases from V and 6 bases from J, with 11 bases between. CDR3 sequence: CASSELPGAGELFF. In DNA, the CDR3 is TGTGCCAGCAGTGAGCTTCCAGGGGCCGGGGAGCTGTTTTTT.

This rearrangement joins TRBV4-1 to TRBJ2-7; 7 bases map to TRBD1. The ends lost 4 bases at V and 4 bases at J; junction bases unmatched: 4. CDR1 and CDR2 (germline): MGHRA, YSYEKL. The CDR3 consists of 13 residues. CDR3 region: CASSRPGGYEQYF. CDR3 coding DNA: TGCGCCAGCAGCCGACCAGGGGGTTACGAGCAGTACTTC.

This clone has only one observation. V is TRBV7-6 and J is TRBJ2-7, with 12 bases lining up with TRBD2. CDR1 is SGHVS and CDR2 is FNYEAQ in the germline V gene. This CDR3 spans 15 amino acids. The trim removed 5 bases at V and 2 bases at J, leaving 4 bases unmatched. CDR3 residues: CASSLGLAGTYEQYF. The CDR3 nucleotides are TGTGCCAGCAGCCTAGGACTAGCGGGAACCTACGAGCAGTACTTC.

The gene calls are TRBV7-9 and TRBJ1-4, with a weak D call TRBD1 (6 bases). The V end was cut by 5 bases, the J end by 6 bases, with 16 bases between. Germline CDR1 is SEHNR and CDR2 is FQNEAQ (reference sequence). The CDR3 length is 15 residues. The CDR3 DNA is TGTGCCAGCAGCCCGAAGGGGGTCGTGGATGAAAAACTGTTTTTT. This translates into CASSPKGVVDEKLFF.

In regard to this clone: Germline and junction disagree at one end, which may indicate a read error. The genes are TRBV7-9 and TRBJ2-1; TRBD2 might be the D (5 bases). The germline V gene encodes CDR1 SEHNR and CDR2 FQNEAQ (reference sequence). The CDR3 totals 15 residues. In DNA form, the CDR3 reads TGTTCCAGCAGCTTAGAACCGGGGTCCTACAATGAGCAGTTCTTC. It specifies CSSSLEPGSYNEQFF.

CDR3 amino acids: CASSLGGATDTQYF. As DNA, the CDR3 is TGTGCCAGCAGCTTAGGGGGCGCCACAGATACGCAGTATTTT. The chain carries TRBV7-9 and TRBJ2-3; D might be TRBD1 (5 bases). This CDR3 is 14 amino acids long. In germline, CDR1 is SEHNR, CDR2 FQNEAQ (reference sequence). V was pared by 1 base and J by 2 bases, with 7 bases between.

Of note for this clone: Additional DNA sequences in this sample encode the identical CDR3. The chain uses TRBV5-1 and TRBJ2-7, with 7 bases lining up with TRBD1. V shed 8 bases and J 2 bases; nucleotides not matched to a gene: 10. In germline, CDR1 is SGHRS, CDR2 YFSETQ. The CDR3 contains 14 residues. The CDR3 here is CASTVTGTTYEQYF. CDR3 nucleotide sequence: TGCGCCAGTACCGTGACAGGGACGACCTACGAGCAGTACTTC. The full variable domain, in which reference TRBV5-1 and TRBJ2-7 provide the parts outside the CDR3, is KAGVTQTPRYLIKTRGQQVTLSCSPISGHRSVSWYQQTPGQGLQFLFEYFSETQRNKGNFPGRFSGRQFSNSRSEMNVSTLELGDSALYLCASTVTGTTYEQYFGPGTRLTVT.

This sequence joins TRBV7-2 and TRBJ2-7, with D maybe TRBD2 (6 bases). The V end lost 5 bases, the J end lost 0 bases, and 17 bases lay between the germline ends. The CDR3 extends over 16 amino acids. The V gene's germline CDR1 is SGHTA and CDR2 FQGNSA. The CDR3 DNA follows: TGTGCCAGCAGCCTCGGGGGTAGCCTGAGCTCCTACGAGCAGTACTTC. Its translation is CASSLGGSLSSYEQYF. The entire variable domain, with the rest obtained from reference TRBV7-2 and TRBJ2-7, is as follows: GAGVSQSPSNKVTEKGKDVELRCDPISGHTALYWYRQSLGQGLEFLIYFQGNSAPDKSGLPSDRFSAERTGGSVSTLTIQRTQQEDSAVYLCASSLGGSLSSYEQYFGPGTRLTVT.

The rearrangement links TRBV13 to TRBJ2-5, with D uncertain. The germline gives CDR1 PRHDT, CDR2 FYEKMQ (reference sequence). V was shortened by 3 bases and J by 4 bases, with 9 bases between the two germline ends. This CDR3 region has 13 residues. This chain's CDR3 is CASSFSQLETQYF. In nucleotides, the CDR3 is TGTGCCAGCAGCTTTAGCCAGTTAGAGACCCAGTACTTC.

The chain couples TRBV6-5 to TRBJ1-4; possible D gene TRBD1, 6 bases. The CDR3 covers 14 residues. V gave up 6 bases and J gave up 3 bases, with 11 bases separating them. In germline, CDR1 is MNHEY, CDR2 SVGAGI. The CDR3 bases are TGTGCCAGCAGGAGGACAGTTTCTAATGAAAAACTGTTTTTT. It specifies CASRRTVSNEKLFF.

The chain is built from TRBV6-5 and TRBJ1-1; possible D gene TRBD1, 5 bases. The CDR3 has 15 amino acids. CDR1 is MNHEY and CDR2 is SVGAGI in the germline V gene. Trimming removed 8 bases at V and 1 base at J, with 17 bases between. CDR3 coding DNA: TGTGCCAGCGTGGGAGGGGCGCCTAGGAACACTGAAGCTTTCTTT. It yields the protein CASVGGAPRNTEAFF.

This clone was seen just once. The chain joins TRBV11-2 to TRBJ2-7; 7 nucleotides align to TRBD1. The CDR3 sequence is 13 residues long. Germline-derived CDR1 and CDR2 are SGHAT and FQNNGV. V lost 5 bases, J lost 7 bases, and 8 bases stayed unmatched. CDR3 bases: TGTGCCAGCAGCCCTCTGACAGGGCGGGAGCAGTACTTC. It specifies CASSPLTGREQYF.